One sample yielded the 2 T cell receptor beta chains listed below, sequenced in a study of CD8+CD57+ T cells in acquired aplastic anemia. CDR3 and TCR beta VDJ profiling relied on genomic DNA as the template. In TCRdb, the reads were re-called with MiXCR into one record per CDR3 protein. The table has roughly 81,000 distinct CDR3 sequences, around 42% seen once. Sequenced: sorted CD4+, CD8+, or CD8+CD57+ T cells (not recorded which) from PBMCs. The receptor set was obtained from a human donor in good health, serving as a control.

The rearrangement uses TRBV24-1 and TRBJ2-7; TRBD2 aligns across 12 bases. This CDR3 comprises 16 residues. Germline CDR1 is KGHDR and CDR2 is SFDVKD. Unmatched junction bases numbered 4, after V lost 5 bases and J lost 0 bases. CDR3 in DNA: TGTGCCACCAGTGGTGGACTAGCGGGGAACTCCTACGAGCAGTACTTC. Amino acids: CATSGGLAGNSYEQYF.

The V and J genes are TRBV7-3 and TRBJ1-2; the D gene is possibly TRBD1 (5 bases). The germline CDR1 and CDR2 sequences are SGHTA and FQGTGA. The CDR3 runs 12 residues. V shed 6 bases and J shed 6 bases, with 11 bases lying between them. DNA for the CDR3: TGTGCCAGCAGTGTCCAGGGAGATGGCTACACCTTC. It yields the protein CASSVQGDGYTF.